One and the same sample provided the 25 T cell receptor beta chains below, sequenced in a study of OX40 agonist ivuxolimab in advanced cancers. Profiling relied on immunoSEQ multiplex PCR, and the TCRdb table lists in-frame clones only, not all of them. The sample contains tens of thousands of clones, about four fifths of which appear only once. This specimen consisted of CD4+ or CD8+ T cells sorted from blood, obtained in a trial of the OX40 agonist ivuxolimab. All receptors derive from an adult with an advanced solid tumor such as melanoma, head and neck, liver or kidney cancer.

The rearrangement uses TRBV9 and TRBJ2-3; 8 bases match TRBD2. The CDR3 is made up of 14 amino acids. Unmatched junction bases numbered 3, after V lost 0 bases and J lost 6 bases. CDR1 is SGDLS, CDR2 YYNGEE, per germline. The CDR3 region has the DNA TGTGCCAGCAGCGTAGGAGCGGGGGTTGATACGCAGTATTTT. This codes for CASSVGAGVDTQYF. The full variable domain, completed using reference TRBV9 and TRBJ2-3, is DSGVTQTPKHLITATGQRVTLRCSPRSGDLSVYWYQQSLDQGLQFLIQYYNGEERAKGNILERFSAQQFPDLHSELNLSSLELGDSALYFCASSVGAGVDTQYFGPGTRLTVL.

This rearrangement joins TRBV6-1 to TRBJ2-5; D gene uncertain. V was cut by 3 bases and J by 6 bases, with 14 bases left in between. Germline values: CDR1 MNHNS, CDR2 SASEGT. The CDR3 is 14 residues long. In nucleotides, the CDR3 is TGTGCCAGCAGTGAGGGCCCCTATGACCAGACCCAGTACTTC. Its protein product is CASSEGPYDQTQYF.

This clone occurred a few times. This rearrangement joins TRBV7-2 to TRBJ2-3, with TRBD1 as a possible D gene (6 bases). CDR3 length: 13 amino acids. Germline V lookup: CDR1 SGHTA, CDR2 FQGNSA. The germline V and J ends were trimmed by 5 bases and 6 bases, with 12 bases remaining between them. CDR3 protein: CASSTTQGDTQYF. Written as DNA, the CDR3 is TGTGCCAGCAGCACCACACAGGGTGATACGCAGTATTTT. Drawing the rest from reference TRBV7-2 and TRBJ2-3, the complete variable domain is GAGVSQSPSNKVTEKGKDVELRCDPISGHTALYWYRQSLGQGLEFLIYFQGNSAPDKSGLPSDRFSAERTGGSVSTLTIQRTQQEDSAVYLCASSTTQGDTQYFGPGTRLTVL.

V is TRBV6-5 and J is TRBJ2-5; D is uncertain. The DNA end lines up better with TRBJ2-7; the J call may be wrong. Germline V CDR1 and CDR2: MNHEY, SVGAGI. The CDR3 extends over 14 amino acids. As DNA, the CDR3 is TGTGCCAGCAGTAAGGAAGGCCTATCTCGCGAGCAGTACTTC. It translates to CASSKEGLSREQYF.

This clone appeared a single time. V gene TRBV5-6 combines with J gene TRBJ2-1, with 9 positions matching TRBD2. The CDR3 is 14 residues long. Germline trimming cut 4 bases from V and 6 bases from J; bases unmatched to any gene: 5. Germline lookup yields CDR1 SGHDT and CDR2 YYEEEE. In DNA, the CDR3 is TGTGCCAGCAGCCTACTGACTAGCGGCAATGAGCAGTTCTTC. Amino acid sequence: CASSLLTSGNEQFF.

The gene calls are TRBV4-1 and TRBJ1-1; D is unclear. The CDR3 consists of 14 residues. CDR1 is MGHRA, CDR2 YSYEKL, per germline. Trimming left V 3 bases short and J 4 bases short, with 12 bases between. As DNA, the CDR3 is TGCGCCAGCAGCCAGCGCCTGGACGGCACTGAAGCTTTCTTT. Amino acids: CASSQRLDGTEAFF.

This clone was recorded a few times. V gene TRBV5-1 combines with J gene TRBJ1-2, with D possibly matching TRBD1 (6 bases). The CDR3 length is 15 residues. Germline CDR1 is SGHRS and CDR2 is YFSETQ. The V and J ends lost 0 bases and 0 bases respectively, with 9 bases between them. This CDR3 is CASSLVPGANYGYTF. In DNA, the CDR3 is TGCGCCAGCAGCTTGGTGCCAGGGGCTAACTATGGCTACACCTTC.

J is TRBJ1-4 and V is TRBV19; possible D gene TRBD1, 5 bases. The CDR3 is 16 amino acids. V was pared by 3 bases and J by 7 bases, with 18 bases between. CDR1 and CDR2 from the germline V gene are LNHDA and SQIVND (reference sequence). CDR3 nucleotides: TGTGCCAGTAGTATGGGGGGAGGTCGAAGGCCTGAAAAACTGTTTTTT. Its protein is CASSMGGGRRPEKLFF.

The genes are TRBV7-2 and TRBJ1-5; no reliable D call. This CDR3 has 14 residues. Germline values: CDR1 SGHTA, CDR2 FQGNSA. Trimming left V 5 bases short and J 7 bases short, with 15 bases between. The CDR3 nucleotides read TGTGCCAGCAGCGGTAGAAACGGAGGGCAGCCCCAGCATTTT. It yields the protein CASSGRNGGQPQHF.

This chain connects TRBV28 to TRBJ1-1; a weak D match, TRBD1 (5 bases). Germline V CDR1 and CDR2: MDHEN, SYDVKM. The CDR3 is made up of 13 amino acids. Trimming removed 2 bases from V and 1 base from J, with 5 bases in between. CDR3 sequence reads: CASSLTGNTEAFF. The CDR3 region has the DNA TGTGCCAGCAGTTTAACAGGGAACACTGAAGCTTTCTTT.

The chain is built from TRBV5-8 and TRBJ1-2; TRBD1 is a possible D gene (5 bases). This CDR3 is 12 amino acids long. Germline CDR1 and CDR2: SGHTS and YDEGEE. Trimming took 3 bases from V and 6 from J, leaving 9 bases between them. The CDR3 bases are TGTGCCAGCAGCTCCAGGGCGAATGGCTACACCTTC. Translation gives CASSSRANGYTF.

This clone was observed a single time. The chain combines TRBV7-8 with TRBJ2-1; 11 nucleotides line up with TRBD2. The trim removed 5 bases at V and 14 bases at J, leaving 8 bases unmatched. Germline CDR1 SGHVS, CDR2 FQNEAQ. The CDR3 totals 13 residues. Here the CDR3 DNA reads TGTGCCAGCAGCCCGGGACTAGCGGTGGCGGAGTTCTTC. Translation gives CASSPGLAVAEFF.

V and J are TRBV5-1 and TRBJ2-7, with D maybe TRBD2 (7 bases). The V end was cut by 4 bases, the J end by 2 bases, with 16 bases between. Looked up from germline, CDR1 is SGHRS and CDR2 is YFSETQ. The CDR3 runs 15 residues. For the CDR3, the DNA is TGCGCCAGCAGCCGGGGACGGGGGGCAACCTACGAGCAGTACTTC. Translating gives CASSRGRGATYEQYF.

The gene calls are TRBV12-5 and TRBJ1-2; D unresolved. The germline V gene has CDR1 LGHNT and CDR2 FRNRAP. V was cut by 3 bases and J by 2 bases, with 13 bases left in between. This CDR3 is built from 15 residues. This chain's CDR3 is CASGLPRFGNYGYTF. Here the CDR3 DNA reads TGTGCTAGTGGTTTACCCCGTTTCGGGAACTATGGCTACACCTTC.

The rearrangement uses TRBV2 and TRBJ2-1, with a tentative D call TRBD1 (6 bases). The V gene lost 7 bases and the J gene lost 2 bases, with 12 bases spanning the gap. The CDR3 has 14 amino acids. From germline, CDR1 is SNHLY and CDR2 FYNNEI. Here the CDR3 DNA reads TGTGCCAGCATACTGGACAGCACCTACAATGAGCAGTTCTTC. This gives the protein CASILDSTYNEQFF.

This chain connects TRBV15 to TRBJ2-1; unclear D gene. From germline, CDR1 is LNHNV and CDR2 YYDKDF (reference sequence). The CDR3 spans 16 residues. Trimming left V 0 bases short and J 0 bases short, with 9 bases between. The CDR3 sequence is CATSRDSASSYNEQFF. The CDR3, as DNA: TGTGCCACCAGCAGAGATAGTGCCAGCTCCTACAATGAGCAGTTCTTC. Using reference TRBV15 and TRBJ2-1 for the parts outside the CDR3, the full variable domain is DAMVIQNPRYQVTQFGKPVTLSCSQTLNHNVMYWYQQKSSQAPKLLFHYYDKDFNNEADTPDNFQSRRPNTSFCFLDIRSPGLGDTAMYLCATSRDSASSYNEQFFGPGTRLTVL.

The chain combines TRBV5-1 with TRBJ2-7; TRBD2 matches 9 bases. Germline lookup yields CDR1 SGHRS and CDR2 YFSETQ. This CDR3 contains 14 residues. J lost 0 bases, V lost 4 bases, and 2 bases had no gene match. The chain's CDR3 is CASSPGLASYEQYF. In DNA, the CDR3 is TGCGCCAGCAGCCCGGGACTAGCCTCCTACGAGCAGTACTTC.

The chain joins TRBV19 to TRBJ1-2, with D possibly being TRBD1 (5 bases). The V end was cut by 8 bases, the J end by 4 bases, with 11 bases between. This CDR3 is 12 amino acids long. The V gene's germline CDR1 is LNHDA and CDR2 SQIVND (reference sequence). CDR3 amino acids: CASSGPGYGYTF. CDR3 DNA sequence: TGTGCCAGTTCAGGGCCGGGCTATGGCTACACCTTC.

This chain links TRBV18 with TRBJ2-7; D is unresolved. CDR3 size: 14 residues. CDR1 is KGHSH, CDR2 LQKENI, per germline. The V end lost 3 bases, the J end lost 6 bases, and 15 bases lay between the germline ends. The CDR3 DNA reads as TGTGCCAGCTCACCCGGATCGAGCCCTAGCGAGCAGTACTTC. The encoded protein is CASSPGSSPSEQYF.

The chain carries TRBV28 and TRBJ2-1; D is unclear. Germline V CDR1 and CDR2: MDHEN, SYDVKM. V was trimmed by 8 bases and J by 4 bases, leaving 12 bases between them. The CDR3 is 13 amino acids. CDR3 bases: TGTGCCAGCCTTCCTGGCGGTTACAATGAGCAGTTCTTC. Its protein is CASLPGGYNEQFF.

DNA of the CDR3: TGTGCCATCAGTGAGGGAGCCCAGAAAGCAGATACGCAGTATTTT. It yields the protein CAISEGAQKADTQYF. The rearrangement links TRBV10-3 to TRBJ2-3; the D is unclear. The CDR3 is 15 amino acids. Per germline, CDR1 ENHRY and CDR2 SYGVKD. The V gene lost 2 bases and the J gene lost 4 bases, with 13 bases spanning the gap.

V is TRBV4-3 and J is TRBJ1-4; D gene uncertain. V lost 0 bases and J lost 8, with 16 bases in between. Germline lookup yields CDR1 LGHNA and CDR2 YSLEER. The CDR3 is 16 amino acids. CDR3 coding DNA: TGCGCCAGCAGCCAAGATCCCATAGAGCCGGGGGAAAAACTGTTTTTT. Amino acid sequence: CASSQDPIEPGEKLFF.

The chain couples TRBV9 to TRBJ2-6; a weak D match, TRBD2 (5 bases). Trimming left V 4 bases short and J 2 bases short, with 13 bases between. The CDR3 has 16 residues. The V gene's germline CDR1 is SGDLS and CDR2 YYNGEE. CDR3 in DNA: TGTGCCAGCAGCAAGCGGACGGCGGCTGGGGCCAACGTCCTGACTTTC. Translation: CASSKRTAAGANVLTF.

The chain recombines TRBV28 with TRBJ2-7, with D tentatively TRBD1 (6 bases). V was trimmed by 4 bases and J by 3 bases, leaving 10 bases between them. Germline assignment: CDR1 MDHEN and CDR2 SYDVKM. This CDR3 has 13 amino acids. The CDR3 DNA reads as TGTGCCAGCAGTTCGGGACAAAACTACGAGCAGTACTTC. Translated, it gives CASSSGQNYEQYF. The full variable domain, with the rest looked up from reference TRBV28 and TRBJ2-7, is DVKVTQSSRYLVKRTGEKVFLECVQDMDHENMFWYRQDPGLGLRLIYFSYDVKMKEKGDIPEGYSVSREKKERFSLILESASTNQTSMYLCASSSGQNYEQYFGPGTRLTVT.

A single count supports this clone. The chain carries TRBV11-2 and TRBJ2-7; 10 bases map to TRBD2. The CDR3 extends over 15 amino acids. Germline V CDR1 and CDR2: SGHAT, FQNNGV. V lost 1 base, J lost 0 bases, and 0 bases stayed unmatched. In DNA, the CDR3 is TGTGCCAGCAGCTTAGCTAGCGGGAGCTCCTACGAGCAGTACTTC. As protein: CASSLASGSSYEQYF.